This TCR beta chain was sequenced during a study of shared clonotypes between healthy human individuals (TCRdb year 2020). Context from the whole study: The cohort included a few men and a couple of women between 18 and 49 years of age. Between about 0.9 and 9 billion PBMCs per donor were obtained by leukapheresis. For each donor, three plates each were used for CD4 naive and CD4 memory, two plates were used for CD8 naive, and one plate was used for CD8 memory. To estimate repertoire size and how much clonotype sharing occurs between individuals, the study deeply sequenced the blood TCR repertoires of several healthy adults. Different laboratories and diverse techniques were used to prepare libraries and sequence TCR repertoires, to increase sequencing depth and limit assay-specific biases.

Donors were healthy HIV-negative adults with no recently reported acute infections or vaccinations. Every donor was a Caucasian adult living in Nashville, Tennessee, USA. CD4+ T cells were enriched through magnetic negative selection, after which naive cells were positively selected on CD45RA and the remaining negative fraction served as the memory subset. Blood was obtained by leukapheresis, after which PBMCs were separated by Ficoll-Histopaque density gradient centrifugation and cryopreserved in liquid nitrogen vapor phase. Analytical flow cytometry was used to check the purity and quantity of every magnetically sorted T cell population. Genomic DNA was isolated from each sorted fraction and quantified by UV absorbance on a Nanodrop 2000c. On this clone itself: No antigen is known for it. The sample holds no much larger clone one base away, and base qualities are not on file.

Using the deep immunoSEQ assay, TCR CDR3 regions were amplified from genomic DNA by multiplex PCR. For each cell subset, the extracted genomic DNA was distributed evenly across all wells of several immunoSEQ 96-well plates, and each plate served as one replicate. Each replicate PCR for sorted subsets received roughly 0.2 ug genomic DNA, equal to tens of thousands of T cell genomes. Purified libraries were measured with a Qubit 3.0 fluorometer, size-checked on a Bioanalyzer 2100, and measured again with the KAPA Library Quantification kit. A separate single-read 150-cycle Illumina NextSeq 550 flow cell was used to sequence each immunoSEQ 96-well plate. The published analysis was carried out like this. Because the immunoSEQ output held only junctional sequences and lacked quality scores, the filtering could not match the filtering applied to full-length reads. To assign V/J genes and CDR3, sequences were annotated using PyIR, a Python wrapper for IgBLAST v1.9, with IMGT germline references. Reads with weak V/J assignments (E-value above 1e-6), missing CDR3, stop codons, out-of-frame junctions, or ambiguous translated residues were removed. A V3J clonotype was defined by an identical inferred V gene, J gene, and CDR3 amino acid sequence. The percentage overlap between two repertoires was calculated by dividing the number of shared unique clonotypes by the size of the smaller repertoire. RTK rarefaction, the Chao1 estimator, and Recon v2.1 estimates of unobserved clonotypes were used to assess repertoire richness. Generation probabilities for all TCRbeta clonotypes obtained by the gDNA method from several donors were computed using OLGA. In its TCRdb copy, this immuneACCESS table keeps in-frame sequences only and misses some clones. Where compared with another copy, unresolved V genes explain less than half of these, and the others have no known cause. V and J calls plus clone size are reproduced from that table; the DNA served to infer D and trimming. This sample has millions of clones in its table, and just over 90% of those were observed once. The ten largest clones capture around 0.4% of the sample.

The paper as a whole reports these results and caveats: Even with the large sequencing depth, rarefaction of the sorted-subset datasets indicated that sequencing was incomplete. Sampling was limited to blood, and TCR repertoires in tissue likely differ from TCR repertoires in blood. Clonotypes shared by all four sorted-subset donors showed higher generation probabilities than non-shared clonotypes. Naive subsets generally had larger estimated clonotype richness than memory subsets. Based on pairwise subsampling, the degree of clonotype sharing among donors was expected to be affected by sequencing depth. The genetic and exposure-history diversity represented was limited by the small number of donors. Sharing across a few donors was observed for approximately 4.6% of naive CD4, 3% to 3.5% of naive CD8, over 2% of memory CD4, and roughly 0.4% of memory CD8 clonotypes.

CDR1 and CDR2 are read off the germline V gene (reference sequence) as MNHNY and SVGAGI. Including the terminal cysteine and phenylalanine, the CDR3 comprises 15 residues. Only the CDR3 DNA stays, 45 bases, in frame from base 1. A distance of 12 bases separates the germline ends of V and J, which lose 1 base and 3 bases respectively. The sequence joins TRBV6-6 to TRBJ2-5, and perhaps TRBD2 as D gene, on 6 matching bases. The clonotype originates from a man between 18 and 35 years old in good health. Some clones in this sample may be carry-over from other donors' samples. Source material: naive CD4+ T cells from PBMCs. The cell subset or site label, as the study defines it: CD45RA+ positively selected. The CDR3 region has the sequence CASSYWRAREETQYF. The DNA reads TGTGCCAGCAGTTACTGGAGGGCTAGGGAAGAGACCCAGTACTTC.